Listed below are T cell receptor beta chains from one sample, sequenced in a study of cytomegalovirus exposure and HLA in healthy donors. Produced via immunoSEQ multiplex PCR; TCRdb's table is partial and in-frame only. This sample has about 160,000 clones; about three quarters occur once, and the top ten carry 4% to 5%. Sequencing was performed on PBMCs. The source of these receptors is a man between 18 and 35 years old in good health and CMV-seropositive. CDR3s include the opening cysteine and the closing phenylalanine or tryptophan. A D gene is named only where the DNA matches it firmly. Not all rows give a size; the values are once, few, many and, for expanded clones, a class.

NA	NA	TRBJ1-6	TRBV18	CASSPTQGRGSYNSPLHF	TGTGCCAGCTCACCTACACAGGGAAGAGGGTCCTATAATTCACCCCTCCACTTT
NA	TRBD1	TRBJ1-2	TRBV7-2	CASSLPRDRGDYGYTF	TGTGCCAGCAGCTTACCCCGGGACAGGGGAGACTATGGCTACACCTTC
NA	TRBD1	TRBJ1-4	TRBV2	CASSDYPGQGAKLFF	TGTGCCAGCAGTGATTATCCGGGACAGGGGGCAAAACTGTTTTTT
NA	NA	TRBJ1-4	TRBV19	CASSISQGREKLFF	TGTGCCAGTAGTATCAGCCAGGGGCGTGAAAAACTGTTTTTT
NA	TRBD1	TRBJ2-1	TRBV27	CASSPRQGDEQFF	TGTGCCAGCAGTCCCCGACAGGGCGATGAGCAGTTCTTC
once	NA	TRBJ2-2	TRBV7-2	CASSLAGGGKELFF	TGTGCCAGCAGCTTAGCGGGTGGGGGGAAAGAGCTGTTTTTT
NA	TRBD2	TRBJ2-1	TRBV11-2	CASSLIGRAGGDEQFF	TGTGCCAGCAGCTTAATAGGACGTGCGGGAGGGGATGAGCAGTTCTTC
NA	NA	TRBJ1-4	TRBV25-1	CASSETGMGEKLFF	TGTGCCAGCAGTGAAACAGGGATGGGGGAAAAACTGTTTTTT
NA	NA	TRBJ1-3	TRBV7-9	CAGGQPGNTIYF	TGTGCCGGCGGTCAGCCTGGAAACACCATATATTTT
NA	NA	TRBJ2-6	TRBV18	CASSPGQSPSGANVLTF	TGTGCCAGCTCCCCGGGACAAAGCCCGTCTGGGGCCAACGTCCTGACTTTC
NA	TRBD1	TRBJ1-4	TRBV11-3	CASSSPGGSGEKLFF	TGTGCCAGCAGCTCTCCAGGGGGTTCGGGTGAAAAACTGTTTTTT
few	NA	TRBJ1-1	TRBV19	CASSIAVVNTEAFF	TGTGCCAGTAGTATCGCAGTGGTGAACACTGAAGCTTTCTTT
NA	NA	TRBJ2-2	TRBV11-2	CASSHPDSANTGELFF	TGTGCCAGCAGCCATCCCGACAGTGCGAACACCGGGGAGCTGTTTTTT
NA	TRBD1	TRBJ1-5	TRBV27	CASSLGTGGLPQHF	TGTGCCAGCAGTTTGGGGACAGGGGGCCTGCCCCAGCATTTT
NA	NA	TRBJ2-1	TRBV28	CASSSNTDPSGDNEQFF	TGTGCCAGCAGTTCGAATACTGACCCCAGCGGTGACAATGAGCAGTTCTTC
NA	NA	TRBJ2-5	TRBV30	CAWSGGAPQYF	TGTGCCTGGTCGGGCGGGGCCCCCCAGTACTTC
NA	TRBD2	TRBJ2-3	TRBV2	CASSLAGGPDTQYF	TGTGCCAGCAGTCTAGCGGGAGGCCCTGATACGCAGTATTTT
few	TRBD1	TRBJ2-3	TRBV18	CASSHEPGTGSQYF	TGTGCCAGCTCACATGAACCCGGGACAGGGTCGCAGTATTTT
NA	TRBD1	TRBJ1-5	TRBV30	CAWSGDRGNQPQHF	TGTGCCTGGAGTGGGGACAGGGGCAATCAGCCCCAGCATTTT
once	TRBD2	TRBJ2-3	TRBV30	CAWSVLAGFTDTQYF	TGTGCCTGGAGTGTCCTAGCGGGTTTTACAGATACGCAGTATTTT
medium-sized	NA	TRBJ1-6	TRBV2	CASSQGENSPLHF	TGTGCCAGCTCACAGGGAGAAAATTCACCCCTCCACTTT
few	TRBD1	TRBJ1-5	TRBV6-1	CASSERLTGRDQPQHF	TGTGCCAGCAGTGAGCGCTTGACAGGGCGAGATCAGCCCCAGCATTTT
NA	NA	TRBJ1-1	TRBV7-9	CASSHSMGGGTEAFF	TGTGCCAGCAGCCATTCCATGGGAGGGGGGACTGAAGCTTTCTTT
NA	NA	TRBJ1-1	TRBV19	CASKVVEVNTEAFF	TGTGCCAGTAAAGTTGTAGAGGTGAACACTGAAGCTTTCTTT
NA	NA	TRBJ2-3	TRBV5-6	CASSSFRDFTFGDTQYF	TGTGCCAGCAGCTCCTTCCGGGACTTTACCTTCGGAGATACGCAGTATTTT
NA	TRBD1	TRBJ1-5	TRBV7-9	CASSSDRGVGQPQHF	TGTGCCAGCAGCTCCGACAGGGGGGTCGGGCAGCCCCAGCATTTT
few	TRBD1	TRBJ1-5	TRBV28	CASSPTGFQPQHF	TGTGCCAGCAGTCCGACAGGGTTTCAGCCCCAGCATTTT
NA	NA	TRBJ1-2	TRBV6-5	CASSYSGAHGYTF	TGTGCCAGCAGTTACTCGGGGGCTCATGGCTACACCTTC
few	NA	TRBJ2-6	TRBV4-1	CASSQAWGAGANVLTF	TGCGCCAGCAGCCAAGCATGGGGGGCTGGGGCCAACGTCCTGACTTTC
few	TRBD1	TRBJ1-2	TRBV27	CASSLTDRGYGYTF	TGTGCCAGCAGTTTGACGGACAGGGGCTATGGCTACACCTTC
NA	NA	TRBJ1-1	TRBV11-1	CASSPSPGTEAFF	TGTGCCAGCAGCCCCTCCCCCGGGACTGAAGCTTTCTTT
NA	NA	TRBJ1-1	TRBV19	CASSIAAGDPEAFF	TGTGCCAGTAGTATAGCGGCAGGGGACCCTGAAGCTTTCTTT
NA	TRBD1	TRBJ1-1	TRBV25-1	CATRQGAPAEAFF	TGTGCCACCCGACAGGGGGCGCCGGCTGAAGCTTTCTTT
NA	TRBD2	TRBJ2-5	TRBV6-1	CASSAGTSLVETQYF	TGTGCCAGCAGTGCGGGGACTAGCCTTGTGGAGACCCAGTACTTC
once	NA	TRBJ2-3	TRBV9	CASSPQVSDTQYF	TGTGCCAGCAGCCCACAGGTCTCAGATACGCAGTATTTT
NA	NA	TRBJ1-4	TRBV19	CASSIGAGTNEKLFF	TGTGCCAGTAGTATTGGGGCAGGAACTAATGAAAAACTGTTTTTT
NA	NA	TRBJ1-1	TRBV19	CASSTGEREAFF	TGTGCCAGTAGTACTGGGGAGCGTGAAGCTTTCTTT
NA	NA	TRBJ1-4	TRBV7-2	CASSLSWGGEEKLFF	TGTGCCAGCAGCTTAAGTTGGGGGGGAGAGGAAAAACTGTTTTTT
NA	NA	TRBJ1-1	TRBV18	CASSPGQVATEAFF	TGTGCCAGCTCGCCAGGCCAGGTGGCCACTGAAGCTTTCTTT
NA	NA	TRBJ2-1	TRBV5-4	CASSSPGEGEQFF	TGTGCCAGCAGTTCTCCGGGAGAGGGGGAGCAGTTCTTC
few	TRBD1	TRBJ1-5	TRBV6-1	CASSDYGQGPQHF	TGTGCCAGCAGTGACTACGGACAGGGTCCCCAGCATTTT
NA	NA	TRBJ2-4	TRBV7-9	CASSRDTRLGRDIQYF	TGTGCCAGCAGCCGGGATACTAGGTTGGGTCGCGACATTCAGTACTTC
NA	TRBD2	TRBJ2-2	TRBV19	CASRTGGTGELFF	TGTGCCAGTAGGACGGGGGGGACCGGGGAGCTGTTTTTT
once	NA	TRBJ1-4	TRBV28	CASSLRGGYEKLFF	TGTGCCAGCAGTTTAAGAGGGGGATATGAAAAACTGTTTTTT
NA	NA	TRBJ2-3	TRBV6-1	CASTPSLRGTDTQYF	TGTGCCAGCACACCTAGCCTCAGAGGGACAGATACGCAGTATTTT
NA	NA	TRBJ1-3	TRBV4-1	CASSQGMSSGNTIYF	TGCGCCAGCAGCCAAGGCATGAGCTCTGGAAACACCATATATTTT
few	NA	TRBJ2-2	TRBV29-1	CSGGGQANTGELFF	TGCAGCGGGGGGGGACAGGCAAACACCGGGGAGCTGTTTTTT
NA	TRBD1	TRBJ2-6	TRBV5-1	CASSPHRGGAGANVLTF	TGCGCCAGCAGCCCACACAGGGGTGGGGCTGGGGCCAACGTCCTGACTTTC
NA	NA	TRBJ1-5	TRBV29-1	CSVEIREGQPQHF	TGCAGCGTTGAGATAAGGGAGGGACAGCCCCAGCATTTT
NA	NA	TRBJ2-5	TRBV5-4	CASSFGKTQYF	TGTGCCAGCAGCTTTGGCAAGACCCAGTACTTC
NA	NA	TRBJ1-1	TRBV7-8	CASSRLGGARNTEAFF	TGTGCCAGCAGCCGCCTAGGCGGGGCCCGGAACACTGAAGCTTTCTTT
once	TRBD1	TRBJ2-2	TRBV12-5	CASGFGTDDATGELFF	TGTGCTAGTGGCTTCGGGACAGACGATGCCACCGGGGAGCTGTTTTTT